The 31 T cell receptor beta chains given below trace back to one sample, sequenced in a study of early T cells in non-severe SARS-CoV-2 infection. A single record per CDR3 protein comes from TCRdb applying MiXCR to the 5' RACE reads. The sample has tens of thousands of distinct CDR3 sequences, around 7.7% seen once. Sequencing used whole blood, obtained at baseline. These receptors were obtained from an adult who was a healthcare worker with PCR-confirmed SARS-CoV-2 infection or an uninfected control (not recorded which).

This clonotype appeared many times. This rearrangement joins TRBV4-2 to TRBJ2-1; D is undetermined. The V end lost 0 bases, the J end lost 9 bases, and 9 bases lay between the germline ends. Germline-derived CDR1 and CDR2 are LGHNA and YNFKEQ. The CDR3 consists of 13 residues. As DNA, the CDR3 is TGTGCCAGCAGCCAAGAAATTTACGGTGAGCAGTTCTTC. The encoded protein is CASSQEIYGEQFF.

The table lists this clonotype with a few counts. The chain has TRBV6-6 and TRBJ2-5; D is undetermined. Per the germline V gene, CDR1 is MNHNY and CDR2 is SVGAGI (reference sequence). This CDR3 contains 14 residues. Trimming shortened V by 6 bases and J by 4 bases, and 15 bases separated the two germline ends. CDR3 sequence: CASRVGNPAETQYF. The DNA for the CDR3 is TGTGCCAGCAGGGTAGGAAACCCTGCAGAGACCCAGTACTTC.

Many counts were recorded for this clonotype. This chain uses TRBV19 with TRBJ2-3; 9 positions match TRBD2. V lost 3 bases, J lost 1 base, and 5 bases stayed unmatched. CDR3 length: 16 amino acids. Germline CDR1 reads LNHDA; CDR2 reads SQIVND (reference sequence). The CDR3 is CASSIPAGGGTDTQYF. In DNA, the CDR3 is TGTGCCAGTAGTATTCCAGCGGGAGGAGGCACAGATACGCAGTATTTT.

This clonotype was observed a handful of times. The chain recombines TRBV7-2 with TRBJ2-1; 9 bases fit TRBD2. This CDR3 has 15 residues. CDR1 SGHTA and CDR2 FQGNSA come from the germline V gene. J lost 6 bases, V lost 2 bases, and 5 bases had no gene match. The CDR3 protein is CASSLNGGRANEQFF. DNA of the CDR3: TGTGCCAGCAGCTTAAATGGCGGGAGGGCCAATGAGCAGTTCTTC.

This clonotype has ten or more counts. This rearrangement joins TRBV6-2 or TRBV6-3 to TRBJ2-3; weak D call: TRBD2 (6 bases). The V end lost 7 bases, the J end lost 3 bases, and 17 bases lay between the germline ends. In germline, CDR1 is MNHEY, CDR2 SVGEGT. The CDR3 contains 15 residues. The CDR3 nucleotides are TGTGCCAGCAACCCATCGGGGGTCGGTACAGATACGCAGTATTTT. Translation: CASNPSGVGTDTQYF.

This clonotype showed up many times. The chain employs TRBV10-3 and TRBJ2-3; D uncertain. V lost 10 bases and J 2 bases, leaving 13 bases between the germline ends. CDR1 and CDR2 (germline): ENHRY, SYGVKD. The CDR3 is 13 residues long. CDR3 sequence (DNA): TGTGCCAGCCTGAATCCCCCCACAGATACGCAGTATTTT. It is translated as CASLNPPTDTQYF.

This clonotype turned up a few times. The chain uses TRBV7-3 and TRBJ2-3; possibly TRBD2 for D (5 bases). Germline V gene data show CDR1 as SGHTA and CDR2 as FQGTGA. The V and J ends lost 2 bases and 2 bases respectively, with 14 bases between them. CDR3 size: 16 residues. In DNA form, the CDR3 reads TGTGCCAGCAGCTTAGCGGGCCGGGCATACACAGATACGCAGTATTTT. Its translation is CASSLAGRAYTDTQYF.

This clonotype was found a few times. The rearrangement joins TRBV12-3 or TRBV12-4 to TRBJ2-1, with D perhaps matching TRBD2 (6 bases). Trimming took off 6 bases at V and 10 bases at J, with 16 bases between the two ends. The CDR3 is 13 amino acids. The CDR3 DNA reads as TGTGCCAGCAGCTTCGACGCTAGCGTGGAGCAGTTCTTC. It is translated as CASSFDASVEQFF.

V usage is TRBV3-1 and J usage is TRBJ2-1; 10 nucleotides match TRBD2. The CDR3 runs to 20 residues. Losses at the gene ends were 4 bases for V and 0 bases for J; bases not matched to a gene: 15. Germline CDR1 reads LGHDT; CDR2 reads YNNKEL (reference sequence). In nucleotides, the CDR3 is TGTGCCAGCAGCCGCAGTCGATCAGCGGGAGGGATTAGCTCCTACAATGAGCAGTTCTTC. Its protein is CASSRSRSAGGISSYNEQFF.

Many counts were recorded for this clonotype. CDR3 DNA sequence: TGTGCCAGCAGTCAGAATAGCGGAGGAATACCAACACACTCCTACAATGAGCAGTTCTTC. Protein sequence: CASSQNSGGIPTHSYNEQFF. This chain connects TRBV25-1 to TRBJ2-1; weak D call: TRBD2 (6 bases). In germline, CDR1 is MGHDK, CDR2 SYGVNS. V dropped 5 bases and J dropped 0 bases, with 26 bases sitting between them. CDR3 size: 20 residues.

This chain joins TRBV20-1 and TRBJ2-3; D not resolved. Germline CDR1 reads DFQATT; CDR2 reads SNEGSKA (reference sequence). Between the trimmed V and J ends, which lost 5 bases and 6 bases, there was a span of 9 bases. The CDR3 covers 11 residues. CDR3 DNA sequence: TGCAGTGCTTCTAGTATGGATACGCAGTATTTT. Encoded protein: CSASSMDTQYF.

This chain joins TRBV4-3 and TRBJ1-3; unclear D gene. CDR3 length equals 13 residues. Germline V gene sequence: CDR1 LGHNA, CDR2 YSLEER. The V and J ends lost 6 bases and 4 bases respectively, with 10 bases between them. This chain's CDR3 is CASSLEPGNTIYF. The CDR3 DNA is TGCGCCAGCAGTTTAGAGCCAGGAAACACCATATATTTT.

This clonotype was counted many times. V is TRBV29-1 and J is TRBJ1-1, with D perhaps matching TRBD1 (5 bases). CDR1 SQVTM and CDR2 ANQGSEA come from the germline V gene. This CDR3 contains 14 residues. Trimming cost V 4 bases and J 1 base, with 13 bases left between them. The CDR3 bases are TGCAGCGTTGCCTGGGGACTCCAGAACACTGAAGCTTTCTTT. Amino acids: CSVAWGLQNTEAFF.

This clonotype appeared a few times. The chain is built from TRBV6-2 or TRBV6-3 and TRBJ2-2; 10 positions match TRBD2. From germline, CDR1 is MNHEY and CDR2 SVGEGT. CDR3 length: 15 amino acids. Trimming cost V 7 bases and J 3 bases; bases outside gene matches: 5. The CDR3 protein is CASTFSGGYTGELFF. DNA of the CDR3: TGTGCCAGCACCTTTAGCGGGGGGTACACCGGGGAGCTGTTTTTT.

This clonotype was observed a handful of times. The rearrangement links TRBV20-1 to TRBJ2-3; D gene ambiguous. This CDR3 is built from 15 residues. Looked up from germline, CDR1 is DFQATT and CDR2 is SNEGSKA (reference sequence). The V end lost 1 base, the J end lost 2 bases, and 13 bases lay between the germline ends. The CDR3 sequence is CSARALGWNTDTQYF. CDR3 bases: TGCAGTGCTAGAGCTTTAGGATGGAACACAGATACGCAGTATTTT.

This clonotype was detected many times. The V call is TRBV7-9, the J call TRBJ2-7; tentatively, D is TRBD1 (6 bases). Per the germline V gene, CDR1 is SEHNR and CDR2 is FQNEAQ (reference sequence). V lost 4 bases to trimming and J lost 2 bases, with 12 bases between them. The CDR3 has 14 amino acids. CDR3 DNA sequence: TGTGCCAGCAGCTCCCGAGACAGGACCTACGAGCAGTACTTC. It yields the protein CASSSRDRTYEQYF.

This clonotype was detected ten times or more. The J gene is TRBJ2-1, the V gene TRBV18, with TRBD2 identical over 11 bases. The CDR3 loop spans 14 amino acids. Germline values: CDR1 KGHSH, CDR2 LQKENI. V dropped 3 bases and J dropped 7; count of bases not matched to a gene: 2. The CDR3 loop reads CASSPTSGSNEQFF. Written as DNA, the CDR3 is TGTGCCAGCTCACCCACTAGCGGGAGTAATGAGCAGTTCTTC.

This clonotype was found many times. The V gene is TRBV6-6, the J gene TRBJ2-1; TRBD2 is a possible D gene (5 bases). Germline lookup yields CDR1 MNHNY and CDR2 SVGAGI (reference sequence). V shed 1 base and J shed 0 bases, with 28 bases lying between them. The CDR3 runs to 22 residues. CDR3 protein: CASSYLPPSGRTLKNSYNEQFF. In DNA, the CDR3 is TGTGCCAGCAGTTACTTACCCCCCAGCGGACGAACCCTAAAAAACTCCTACAATGAGCAGTTCTTC.

A few counts support this clonotype. CDR3 sequence: CRPTSGLYTDTQYF. In DNA form, the CDR3 reads TGCAGACCGACTAGCGGGCTTTACACAGATACGCAGTATTTT. The chain has TRBV20-1 and TRBJ2-3; TRBD2 matches at 10 bases. The germline V gene has CDR1 DFQATT and CDR2 SNEGSKA (reference sequence). This CDR3 comprises 14 residues.

In its sample, this clonotype was seen many times. The V call is TRBV12-3 or TRBV12-4, the J call TRBJ1-5, with TRBD1 as a possible D gene (5 bases). V was shortened by 1 base and J by 6 bases, with 7 bases between the two germline ends. CDR3 length equals 13 residues. The CDR3 region has the DNA TGTGCCAGCAGTTTAGATAGGGGTCAGCCCCAGCATTTT. Translated: CASSLDRGQPQHF.

V usage is TRBV7-2 and J usage is TRBJ1-3; D unclear. Germline CDR1 and CDR2: SGHTA and FQGNSA. Trimming cost V 0 bases and J 2 bases, with 17 bases left between them. This CDR3 comprises 18 residues. CDR3 in amino acids: CASSLAGPGQRAGNTIYF. The CDR3, as DNA: TGTGCCAGCAGCTTAGCGGGCCCCGGGCAGCGGGCTGGAAACACCATATATTTT. The full variable domain, with the rest looked up from reference TRBV7-2 and TRBJ1-3, is GAGVSQSPSNKVTEKGKDVELRCDPISGHTALYWYRQSLGQGLEFLIYFQGNSAPDKSGLPSDRFSAERTGGSVSTLTIQRTQQEDSAVYLCASSLAGPGQRAGNTIYFGEGSWLTVV.

The chain employs TRBV10-2 and TRBJ2-3; D is unresolved. Per the germline V gene, CDR1 is WSHSY and CDR2 is SAAADI. This CDR3 has 14 residues. Trimming removed 5 bases from V and 0 bases from J, with 9 bases in between. The CDR3 loop is CASSYSGSTDTQYF. As DNA, the CDR3 is TGCGCCAGCAGTTATAGTGGTAGCACAGATACGCAGTATTTT.

Judged by abundance, this clonotype is large. The chain is built from TRBV28 and TRBJ1-5; 10 bases align to TRBD1. Germline V gene sequence: CDR1 MDHEN, CDR2 SYDVKM. The CDR3 consists of 19 residues. After removal of 4 bases from V and 7 bases from J, the junction contained 19 bases not matched to a gene. CDR3 in DNA: TGTGCCAGCAGTTCCCCAGATGAGACCGGGACAGGGGCCGAACAGCCCCAGCATTTT. As protein: CASSSPDETGTGAEQPQHF.

This sequence joins TRBV7-6 and TRBJ2-5; no firm D call. Trimming pared 2 bases from V and 1 base from J, leaving 14 bases between. The germline CDR1 and CDR2 sequences are SGHVS and FNYEAQ. This CDR3 is built from 16 residues. CDR3 nucleotide sequence: TGTGCCAGCAGCTTATTCTCCCCCACCCGCCAAGAGACCCAGTACTTC. As protein: CASSLFSPTRQETQYF.

This clonotype showed up just a few times. The chain employs TRBV7-2 and TRBJ2-5; 12 bases match TRBD2. Germline assignment: CDR1 SGHTA and CDR2 FQGNSA. Trimming took 3 bases from V and 3 from J; bases not matched to a gene: 11. This CDR3 region has 18 residues. CDR3 region: CASSFYPGTSGLKETQYF. The DNA for the CDR3 is TGTGCCAGCAGCTTTTACCCCGGGACTAGCGGGCTAAAAGAGACCCAGTACTTC. The full variable domain, its missing parts supplied by reference TRBV7-2 and TRBJ2-5, is GAGVSQSPSNKVTEKGKDVELRCDPISGHTALYWYRQSLGQGLEFLIYFQGNSAPDKSGLPSDRFSAERTGGSVSTLTIQRTQQEDSAVYLCASSFYPGTSGLKETQYFGPGTRLLVL.

This clonotype appeared a single time. A junction end diverges from the germline sequence, so it may reflect a read error. The chain links TRBV24-1 to TRBJ2-1; unclear D gene. The germline V gene encodes CDR1 KGHDR and CDR2 SFDVKD. The CDR3 is 17 residues long. In nucleotides, the CDR3 is TGTGCCACCAGTGATTTGTTCCCGGGCTACCCCTACAATGAGCAGATCTTC. Translation gives CATSDLFPGYPYNEQIF.

This clonotype has a count of ten or more. V and J are TRBV5-5 and TRBJ1-4; perhaps TRBD1 as D (5 bases). Germline V gives CDR1 SGHKS, CDR2 YYEKEE (reference sequence). This CDR3 comprises 13 residues. Trimming took 4 bases from V and 6 from J, leaving 10 bases between them. The DNA of the CDR3 is TGTGCCAGCAGCAGGGGTACCGATGAAAAACTGTTTTTT. Encoded protein: CASSRGTDEKLFF.

This clonotype was recorded a few times. The rearrangement uses TRBV29-1 and TRBJ2-7, with 7 bases aligning to TRBD2. Germline lookup yields CDR1 SQVTM and CDR2 ANQGSEA. Germline trimming cut 6 bases from V and 2 bases from J; bases unmatched to any gene: 7. The CDR3 extends over 13 amino acids. The CDR3 DNA reads as TGCAGCGTATCCGGGACTATAACCTACGAGCAGTACTTC. Its translation is CSVSGTITYEQYF.

This sequence joins TRBV15 and TRBJ2-1, with D tentatively TRBD1 (6 bases). Per the germline V gene, CDR1 is LNHNV and CDR2 is YYDKDF (reference sequence). The V and J ends lost 3 bases and 1 base respectively, with 13 bases between them. The CDR3 length is 16 residues. The CDR3 DNA reads as TGTGCCACCAGCAGGGGCAGGGGCCCATCCTACAATGAGCAGTTCTTC. Amino acid sequence: CATSRGRGPSYNEQFF.

This clonotype was observed a handful of times. This rearrangement joins TRBV7-9 to TRBJ2-2; no firm D call. Per germline, CDR1 SEHNR and CDR2 FQNEAQ (reference sequence). Trimming removed 5 bases from V and 6 bases from J, with 10 bases in between. The CDR3 loop spans 13 amino acids. The CDR3 loop reads CASSQSHPGELFF. DNA for the CDR3: TGTGCCAGCAGCCAAAGTCATCCCGGGGAGCTGTTTTTT. Full variable domain (rest looked up from reference TRBV7-9 and TRBJ2-2): DTGVSQNPRHKITKRGQNVTFRCDPISEHNRLYWYRQTLGQGPEFLTYFQNEAQLEKSRLLSDRFSAERPKGSFSTLEIQRTEQGDSAMYLCASSQSHPGELFFGEGSRLTVL.

Ten or more counts support this clonotype. The chain has TRBV7-9 and TRBJ2-3; D gene unclear. The CDR3 covers 12 residues. Germline V gene data show CDR1 as SEHNR and CDR2 as FQNEAQ (reference sequence). The V end lost 4 bases, the J end lost 0 bases, and 2 bases lay between the germline ends. The CDR3 nucleotides read TGTGCCAGCAGCTACAGCACAGATACGCAGTATTTT. Translating gives CASSYSTDTQYF.